This record covers a single TCR beta chain. Germline CDR1 reads SGHVS; CDR2 reads FQNEAQ. The CDR3 spans 18 residues. Trimming cost V 5 bases and J 1 base, with 21 bases left between them. The repertoire was sequenced with immunoSEQ multiplex PCR; TCRdb's copy has only in-frame clones and lacks some. This sample carries fewer than 250,000 clones, around 90% of them seen once, and the ten largest clones take 0.82%. The entry originates in a study of blood T cell repertoires in COVID-19. Study information: There were acute and convalescent COVID-19 samples, and they came from the United States, Italy and Spain. Nucleic acid was either cDNA or gDNA, and it came from T cells, B-cell-depleted T cells, or PBMCs.

This sequence was found in a man aged 55 to 70 with COVID-19, enrolled during active disease. The chain couples TRBV7-8 to TRBJ1-5; weak D call: TRBD1 (5 bases). Material: peripheral blood. CDR3 in DNA: TGTGCCAGCAGCCCCTATTTGGGCAGGGCCTTAAGCAATCAGCCCCAGCATTTT. Protein sequence: CASSPYLGRALSNQPQHF.